These 10 T cell receptor beta chains originate from one sample sequenced in a study of long-term antiretroviral therapy in people with HIV. immunoSEQ v3.0 was run at survey level. Method: immunoSEQ multiplex PCR; TCRdb's copy keeps in-frame clones and lacks some. The sample has 30,000 to 35,000 clones, around 72% seen once. Sequencing was performed on unsorted PBMCs, taken 3.1 years after starting antiretroviral therapy. These receptors were obtained from a woman aged 50 to 60 with HIV.

This rearrangement joins TRBV9 to TRBJ2-2; D possibly corresponds to TRBD1 (5 bases). V gave up 2 bases and J gave up 3 bases, with 11 bases separating them. The V gene's germline CDR1 is SGDLS and CDR2 YYNGEE. The CDR3 totals 15 residues. The CDR3 loop reads CASSVQGKDTGELFF. Written as DNA, the CDR3 is TGTGCCAGCAGCGTCCAGGGAAAGGACACCGGGGAGCTGTTTTTT. The full variable domain, completed using reference TRBV9 and TRBJ2-2, is DSGVTQTPKHLITATGQRVTLRCSPRSGDLSVYWYQQSLDQGLQFLIQYYNGEERAKGNILERFSAQQFPDLHSELNLSSLELGDSALYFCASSVQGKDTGELFFGEGSRLTVL.

This sequence joins TRBV27 and TRBJ1-5; a possible D gene is TRBD1 (6 bases). This CDR3 comprises 15 residues. Trimming took off 2 bases at V and 3 bases at J, with 11 bases between the two ends. Germline V gene lookup returns CDR1 MNHEY and CDR2 SMNVEV (reference sequence). CDR3 region: CASSLMAGDNQPQHF. The CDR3 coding sequence is TGTGCCAGCAGTTTAATGGCAGGGGACAATCAGCCCCAGCATTTT.

This clone has only a few counts. The chain uses TRBV9 and TRBJ1-6; TRBD1 agrees at 8 bases. After removal of 1 base from V and 9 bases from J, the junction contained 6 bases not matched to a gene. CDR1 SGDLS and CDR2 YYNGEE come from the germline V gene. The CDR3 has 15 amino acids. CDR3 protein: CASSVLDRVGSPLHF. DNA of the CDR3: TGTGCCAGCAGCGTACTGGACAGGGTGGGTTCACCCCTCCACTTT.

This sequence joins TRBV28 and TRBJ1-2; 7 bases are a match to TRBD1. Germline lookup yields CDR1 MDHEN and CDR2 SYDVKM. The CDR3 extends over 13 amino acids. Losses at the gene ends were 5 bases for V and 8 bases for J; bases not matched to a gene: 8. The CDR3 here is CASSVTAQGGYTF. The CDR3 DNA reads TGTGCCAGCAGTGTGACCGCACAGGGGGGCTACACCTTC.

V gene TRBV7-9 combines with J gene TRBJ1-4; D is undetermined. Between the trimmed V and J ends, which lost 0 bases and 2 bases, there was a span of 4 bases. The CDR3 totals 14 residues. Germline V CDR1 and CDR2: SEHNR, FQNEAQ (reference sequence). The CDR3 spells CASSLAQTNEKLFF. CDR3 nucleotide sequence: TGTGCCAGCAGCTTAGCACAGACTAATGAAAAACTGTTTTTT.

The V call is TRBV20-1, the J call TRBJ1-1; D remains ambiguous. This CDR3 comprises 9 residues. V was trimmed by 3 bases and J by 6 bases, leaving 2 bases between them. From germline, CDR1 is DFQATT and CDR2 SNEGSKA (reference sequence). The CDR3 region has the DNA TGCAGTGCTAGGGCTGAAGCTTTCTTT. Amino acids: CSARAEAFF.

The chain is built from TRBV19 and TRBJ2-1; D unresolved. Germline loops: CDR1 LNHDA, CDR2 SQIVND (reference sequence). The CDR3 has 11 residues. V was shortened by 2 bases and J by 9 bases, with 5 bases between the two germline ends. DNA of the CDR3: TGTGCCAGTAGTATATGGACTGAGCAGTTCTTC. Translating gives CASSIWTEQFF.

The CDR3 DNA sequence: TGTGCCAGCAGCTCGGTGGACAGGCTATATGGCTACACCTTC. This gives the protein CASSSVDRLYGYTF. V usage is TRBV5-5 and J usage is TRBJ1-2; TRBD1 matches at 7 bases. The CDR3 length is 14 residues. Germline V gives CDR1 SGHKS, CDR2 YYEKEE (reference sequence). V lost 3 bases and J lost 5; bases outside the gene matches: 7.

The chain combines TRBV6-5 with TRBJ1-1; no clear D gene. The V gene's germline CDR1 is MNHEY and CDR2 SVGAGI. The V and J ends lost 8 bases and 5 bases respectively, with 21 bases between them. The CDR3 is 15 residues long. CDR3 protein: CASGDNLGVGTEAFF. CDR3 bases: TGTGCCAGCGGGGATAACCTTGGGGTTGGGACTGAAGCTTTCTTT.

This clone showed up just once. The chain employs TRBV14 and TRBJ2-5; 9 positions match TRBD1. The CDR3 is 18 amino acids. Trimming at V came to 5 bases and at J to 5 bases, leaving 18 bases not matched to a gene. Germline values: CDR1 SGHDN, CDR2 FVKESK. The CDR3 spells CASSLMNPVRTGVETQYF. CDR3 coding DNA: TGTGCCAGCAGCTTGATGAACCCGGTTAGGACAGGGGTCGAGACCCAGTACTTC.